This is a list of T cell receptor beta chains from one sample in a study of early T cells in non-severe SARS-CoV-2 infection. From the 5' RACE reads, TCRdb called clonotypes with MiXCR, one entry per CDR3 protein. This table holds about 64,000 distinct CDR3 sequences, over 9.5% found once. The specimen comprised whole blood, sampled at baseline. The receptors here all came from an adult who was a healthcare worker with PCR-confirmed SARS-CoV-2 infection or an uninfected control (not recorded which). Each CDR3 is given with its conserved first and last residue. The D gene is left open where the match is weak. Clone size is stated in some rows and not others, as once, few, many or a class when expanded.

>-|TRBJ1-5|TRBV27|-
CASRITGRGPFEGQPQHF
TGTGCCAGCAGGATTACAGGGAGAGGGCCTTTTGAGGGGCAGCCCCAGCATTTT
>TRBD1|TRBJ2-2|TRBV28|few
CASSLSGTGNTGELFF
TGTGCCAGCAGTTTGTCAGGGACAGGGAACACCGGGGAGCTGTTTTTT
>-|TRBJ2-2|TRBV5-4|-
CASSLQIHTGELFF
TGTGCCAGCAGCTTGCAGATCCACACCGGGGAGCTGTTTTTT
>-|TRBJ2-3|TRBV29-1|-
CSVVTAESYTQYF
TGCAGCGTTGTTACAGCCGAATCGTATACGCAGTATTTT
>-|TRBJ2-3|TRBV5-1|-
CASSLAIGGPQYF
TGCGCCAGCAGCTTGGCGATAGGAGGCCCGCAGTATTTT
>-|TRBJ1-1|TRBV13|few
CASSLGLGIVHTEAFF
TGTGCCAGCAGCTTAGGCCTAGGGATCGTGCACACTGAAGCTTTCTTT
>-|TRBJ2-2|TRBV5-1|-
CASSLVRGTGELFF
TGCGCCAGCAGCTTGGTTCGGGGGACCGGGGAGCTGTTTTTT
>-|TRBJ1-5|TRBV19|few
CASSMEAGISNQPQHF
TGTGCCAGTAGTATGGAGGCAGGGATTAGCAATCAGCCCCAGCATTTT
>-|TRBJ2-1|TRBV7-9|many
CASSLGATEQFF
TGTGCCAGCAGCTTAGGAGCGACGGAGCAGTTCTTC
>-|TRBJ2-1|TRBV28|few
CASLRGFNAFF
TGTGCCAGCCTAAGGGGGTTCAATGCGTTCTTC
>-|TRBJ2-5|TRBV7-8|-
CASSLETIETQYF
TGTGCCAGCAGCTTAGAGACGATTGAGACCCAGTACTTC
>-|TRBJ2-5|TRBV12-3/TRBV12-4|few
CASRNTGTQYF
TGTGCCAGCAGAAATACAGGGACCCAGTACTTC
>-|TRBJ2-1|TRBV30|many
CAWSVLNRAGSYNEQFF
TGTGCCTGGAGTGTACTTAATAGGGCGGGGTCCTACAATGAGCAGTTCTTC
>-|TRBJ2-4|TRBV12-3/TRBV12-4|-
CASTTRLGIQYF
TGTGCCAGCACCACTCGACTGGGGATTCAGTACTTC
>-|TRBJ1-1|TRBV10-3|-
CAIRNIGHVPEAFF
TGTGCCATCAGGAACATCGGACACGTCCCTGAAGCTTTCTTT
>-|TRBJ1-6|TRBV5-1|-
CASSRSSYNSPLHF
TGCGCCAGCTCCAGGAGCTCCTATAATTCACCCCTCCACTTT
>TRBD1|TRBJ1-1|TRBV7-2|-
CASSLWDRASGAFF
TGTGCCAGCAGCTTGTGGGACAGGGCCTCAGGAGCTTTCTTT
>-|TRBJ1-6|TRBV14|-
CASSQVAHSPLHF
TGTGCCAGCAGCCAAGTAGCCCATTCACCCCTCCACTTT
>-|TRBJ2-2|TRBV9|-
CASSAHNTGELFF
TGTGCCAGCAGCGCCCACAACACCGGGGAGCTGTTTTTT
>-|TRBJ1-1|TRBV2|-
CASSEGLRLNTEAFF
TGTGCCAGCAGTGAAGGTCTAAGGCTGAACACTGAAGCTTTCTTT